The source of this T cell receptor beta chain is a study of blood T cell repertoires in COVID-19. The V gene's germline CDR1 is SGHAT and CDR2 FQNNGV. The length of the CDR3 is 14 residues. V was pared by 5 bases and J by 2 bases, with 13 bases between. This clone was seen only once. The protocol was immunoSEQ multiplex PCR, while the TCRdb copy is restricted to in-frame clones and leaves out a portion. Among around 20,000 clones listed, approximately 88% were seen once. This rearrangement joins TRBV11-2 to TRBJ2-7; D is perhaps TRBD1 (6 bases). This TCR came from a woman under 40 who had recovered from COVID-19. Material: PBMCs or T cells enriched from blood (not recorded which). The DNA of the CDR3 is TGTGCCAGCAGCCAAGCGGACAGAACCTACGAGCAGTACTTC. Protein product: CASSQADRTYEQYF.